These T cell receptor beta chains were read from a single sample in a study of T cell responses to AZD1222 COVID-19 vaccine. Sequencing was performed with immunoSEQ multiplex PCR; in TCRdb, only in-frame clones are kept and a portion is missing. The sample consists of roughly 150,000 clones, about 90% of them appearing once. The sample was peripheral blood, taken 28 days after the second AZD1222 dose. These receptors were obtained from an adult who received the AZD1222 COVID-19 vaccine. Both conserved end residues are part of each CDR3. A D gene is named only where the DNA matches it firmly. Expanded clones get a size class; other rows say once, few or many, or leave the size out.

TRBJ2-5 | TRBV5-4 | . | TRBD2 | TGTGCCAGCAGCTTCCGGCGGGAGAAAGAGACCCAGTACTTC | CASSFRREKETQYF
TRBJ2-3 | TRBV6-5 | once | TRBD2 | TGTGCCAGCAGTTACTCCGGGACTACCACAGATACGCAGTATTTT | CASSYSGTTTDTQYF
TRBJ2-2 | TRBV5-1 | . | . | TGCGCCAGCAGCTTAAACCTCAACACCGGGGAGCTGTTTTTT | CASSLNLNTGELFF
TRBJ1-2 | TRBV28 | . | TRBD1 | TGTGCCACCTCAGACAGGGTATATGGCTACACCTTC | CATSDRVYGYTF
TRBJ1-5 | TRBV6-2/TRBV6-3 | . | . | TGTGCCAGCAGTTTTGGGCCGGGAGGTGGGCGCAATCAGCCCCAGCATTTT | CASSFGPGGGRNQPQHF
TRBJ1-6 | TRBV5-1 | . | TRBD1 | TGCGCCAGCAGCCCCCTGGACAGGGGAGAGAATTCACCCCTCCACTTT | CASSPLDRGENSPLHF
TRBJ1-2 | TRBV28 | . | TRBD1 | TGTGCCAGCAGTTTATTCAGGACAGGGGTTGGCTACACCTTC | CASSLFRTGVGYTF
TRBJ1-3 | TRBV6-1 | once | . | TGTGCCAGCAGTGACCGTCGTGGAAACACCATATATTTT | CASSDRRGNTIYF
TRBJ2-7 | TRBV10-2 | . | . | TGCGCCAGCAGTGAGGGGGCCTACGAGCAGTACTTC | CASSEGAYEQYF
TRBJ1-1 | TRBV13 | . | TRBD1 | TGTGCCAGCAGCGTATCCGGGACAGGGGGCACTGAAGCTTTCTTT | CASSVSGTGGTEAFF
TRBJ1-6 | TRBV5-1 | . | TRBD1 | TGCGCCAGCAGACGCACGGGACAGGGGGCCTATAATTCACCCCTCCACTTT | CASRRTGQGAYNSPLHF
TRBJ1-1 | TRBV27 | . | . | TGTGCCAGCAGCCGGGAGTGGGGATACACTGAAGCTTTCTTT | CASSREWGYTEAFF
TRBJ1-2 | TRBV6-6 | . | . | TGTGCCAGCAGTTACTCAACAGGGACCACCTATGGCTACACCTTC | CASSYSTGTTYGYTF
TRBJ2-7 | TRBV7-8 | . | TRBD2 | TGTGCCAGCAGCCCTTACCGACTAGCGGGAGGCTACGAGCAGTACTTC | CASSPYRLAGGYEQYF
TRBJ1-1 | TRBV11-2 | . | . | TGTGCCAGCAGCTTAGACCTCCCGGGGACTGAAGCTTTCTTT | CASSLDLPGTEAFF
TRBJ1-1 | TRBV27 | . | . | TGTGCCAGCAGTTTATCCGAGGGGTGGACTGAAGCTTTCTTT | CASSLSEGWTEAFF
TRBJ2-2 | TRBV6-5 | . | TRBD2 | TGTGCCACCAGAGGCGGGAGGGCCGAAACCGGGGAGCTGTTTTTT | CATRGGRAETGELFF
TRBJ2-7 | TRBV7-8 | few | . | TGTGCCAGCAGCTTTAGGGGGGATGGAATTTTCGAGCAGTACTTC | CASSFRGDGIFEQYF
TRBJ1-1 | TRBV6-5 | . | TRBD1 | TGTGCCAGCAGCGGAGGGACAGTGAACACTGAAGCTTTCTTT | CASSGGTVNTEAFF
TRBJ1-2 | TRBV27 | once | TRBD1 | TGTGCCAGCAGTCCCGGACAGGGGACAAGTTATGGCTACACCTTC | CASSPGQGTSYGYTF
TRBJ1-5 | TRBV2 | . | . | TGTGCCAGCACCGAGGACCTGGGGAATCAGCCCCAGCATTTT | CASTEDLGNQPQHF
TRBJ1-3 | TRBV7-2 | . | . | TGTGCCAGCAGCTTAGGCGGAGGGCTCGGCTCTGGAAACACCATATATTTT | CASSLGGGLGSGNTIYF
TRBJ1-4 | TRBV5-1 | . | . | TGCGCCAGCAGCCGGGACCTCCTTAATGAAAAACTGTTTTTT | CASSRDLLNEKLFF
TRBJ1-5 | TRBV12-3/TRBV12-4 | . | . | TGTGCCAGCAAAGGCGGCCTCAATCAGCCCCAGCATTTT | CASKGGLNQPQHF
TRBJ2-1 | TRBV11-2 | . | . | TGTGCCAGCAGCTTAGGGTCGGGGACGGGGCGGCATGAGCAGTTCTTC | CASSLGSGTGRHEQFF
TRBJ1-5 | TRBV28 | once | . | TGTGCCAGCAGTCCCGGGTCGCGATATGGCAATCAGCCCCAGCATTTT | CASSPGSRYGNQPQHF
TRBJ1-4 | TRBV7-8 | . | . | TGTGCCAGCAGTTCCAGCTTGATCACTAATGAAAAACTGTTTTTT | CASSSSLITNEKLFF
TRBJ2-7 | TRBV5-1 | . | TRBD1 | TGCGCCAGCAGCTTGGGGACAGGGGCCACCTACGAGCAGTACTTC | CASSLGTGATYEQYF
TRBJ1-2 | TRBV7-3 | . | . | TGTGCCAGCAGCTTAGACGGCTATGGCTACACCTTC | CASSLDGYGYTF
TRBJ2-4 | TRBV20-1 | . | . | TGCAGTGCGCGAACGGGGAACATTCAGTACTTC | CSARTGNIQYF
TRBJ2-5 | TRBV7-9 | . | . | TGTGCCAGCAGCTTAGATGAGGGTAGAGAGACCCAGTACTTC | CASSLDEGRETQYF